This is a list of T cell receptor beta chains from one sample in a study of control samples from healthy donors and cancer patients. Using immunoSEQ multiplex PCR, the repertoire was profiled, and TCRdb retains in-frame clones only, with some absent. The sample yields tens of thousands of clones, approximately 91% seen once. Sequencing used PBMCs. These receptors were obtained from a man aged 50 to 60 with lung cancer. Each CDR3 is given with its conserved first and last residue. Each record gives: clone size, D gene, V gene, J gene, CDR3 protein, CDR3 DNA. D genes are given only for firm matches. For some rows the clone size is stated as once, few or many, or as a class when expanded; others skip it.

size: once
D: -
V: TRBV7-2
J: TRBJ1-6
CDR3: CASSLEVGVNSPLHF
DNA: TGTGCCAGCAGCTTAGAAGTGGGGGTTAATTCACCCCTCCACTTT

size: -
D: -
V: TRBV11-3
J: TRBJ2-7
CDR3: CASSLSSGGEQYF
DNA: TGTGCCAGCAGCTTGTCATCGGGCGGCGAGCAGTACTTC

size: -
D: -
V: TRBV3-1/TRBV3-2
J: TRBJ2-1
CDR3: CASSQERGSQFF
DNA: TGTGCCAGCAGCCAAGAGAGGGGATCGCAGTTCTTC

size: -
D: -
V: TRBV2
J: TRBJ1-2
CDR3: CASRADGFLNYGYTF
DNA: TGTGCCAGCAGAGCGGACGGCTTCCTAAACTATGGCTACACCTTC

size: -
D: -
V: TRBV20-1
J: TRBJ1-3
CDR3: CSASRGLHSGNTIYF
DNA: TGCAGTGCTAGTCGGGGTCTTCACTCTGGAAACACCATATATTTT

size: -
D: -
V: TRBV27
J: TRBJ2-2
CDR3: CASSLVPIGGLSTGELFF
DNA: TGTGCCAGCAGTCTGGTCCCCATAGGGGGTTTAAGCACCGGGGAGCTGTTTTTT

size: -
D: TRBD2
V: TRBV5-8
J: TRBJ2-3
CDR3: CASSPGLVYGMDTQYF
DNA: TGTGCCAGCAGCCCCGGACTAGTTTATGGTATGGATACGCAGTATTTT

size: -
D: -
V: TRBV6-1
J: TRBJ1-2
CDR3: CASTELNRNSGYTF
DNA: TGTGCCAGCACTGAACTGAATAGGAATTCTGGCTACACCTTC

size: -
D: TRBD1
V: TRBV3-1/TRBV3-2
J: TRBJ1-2
CDR3: CASRPLDRTGGYTF
DNA: TGTGCCAGCAGACCCTTGGACAGGACTGGCGGCTACACCTTC

size: -
D: TRBD1
V: TRBV2
J: TRBJ2-6
CDR3: CASSKKWDRGSGANVLTF
DNA: TGTGCCAGCAGCAAAAAGTGGGACAGGGGTTCTGGGGCCAACGTCCTGACTTTC

size: -
D: -
V: TRBV7-2
J: TRBJ2-1
CDR3: CASSRTVDSYNEQFF
DNA: TGTGCCAGCAGCCGGACAGTGGATTCCTACAATGAGCAGTTCTTC

size: -
D: TRBD1
V: TRBV4-1
J: TRBJ2-3
CDR3: CASSQVGGQGLGTDTQYF
DNA: TGCGCCAGCAGCCAAGTAGGAGGACAGGGTCTTGGCACAGATACGCAGTATTTT

size: -
D: TRBD1
V: TRBV7-9
J: TRBJ1-2
CDR3: CASATPGQGSKNTF
DNA: TGTGCCAGCGCAACTCCGGGACAGGGGTCAAAGAACACCTTC

size: once
D: -
V: TRBV7-2
J: TRBJ2-5
CDR3: CASSLSWARDFQETQYF
DNA: TGTGCCAGCAGCTTATCGTGGGCAAGGGACTTCCAAGAGACCCAGTACTTC